This T cell receptor beta chain was observed in a study of blood T cell repertoires in COVID-19. Clones were read by immunoSEQ multiplex PCR, and TCRdb kept only the in-frame ones, dropping some. Of about 200,000 clones in the sample, 75% to 95% are singletons; the top ten hold 0.53%. CDR1 is MDHEN, CDR2 SYDVKM, per germline. Trimming cost V 6 bases and J 6 bases; bases outside gene matches: 8. This CDR3 has 14 residues. This chain connects TRBV28 to TRBJ1-2, with 9 bases identical to TRBD1. This clonotype was obtained from a man over 45 with acute or convalescent COVID-19. Sequenced: peripheral blood. In nucleotides, the CDR3 is TGTGCCAGCAGGACCACAGGGGGCAGGAATGGCTACACCTTC. Translating it yields CASRTTGGRNGYTF.